The clone carrying this T cell receptor (beta chain) appeared once. This sample was taken from a study of blood T cell repertoires in COVID-19. Participant-reported clinical history was the basis for cohort assignment. As originally analysed: Cell counts per sample came from amplifying reference gene primers. Here immunoSEQ multiplex PCR was the method, and the copy in TCRdb shows in-frame clones only, minus some. The D gene and trimming were derived from the DNA, and the V and J assignments and clone size from that table. The data contain 210,000 or so clones, more than 75% of them singletons. The sequenced sample was PBMCs or T cells enriched from blood (not recorded which). The TCR originated in a man aged 30-40 years with acute COVID-19.

The DNA for the CDR3 is TGTGCCAGCAGTTTACAGGAAAATTCACCCCTCCACTTT. Translating it yields CASSLQENSPLHF. This chain joins TRBV12-3 or TRBV12-4 and TRBJ1-6; D is unclear. V gave up 2 bases and J gave up 7 bases, with 6 bases separating them. This CDR3 is built from 13 residues.